This TCR beta chain derives from a study of OX40 agonist ivuxolimab in advanced cancers. Whole-study context: Cohort: 75% to 90% men, mean age around 61, aged roughly 23 to 90. The study's findings and limits: Expanded clones were, on average, more numerous among CD8+ T cells than CD4+. At doses 0.1 to 3.0 mg/kg, CD4+ and CD8+ clones expanded.

The CDR3 has 14 amino acids. The germline gives CDR1 SGHRS, CDR2 YFSETQ. V lost 3 bases and J lost 3, with 12 bases in between. The assay was immunoSEQ multiplex PCR, and TCRdb's table has in-frame clones only and misses some. In the table there are more than 50,000 clones, roughly 86% of which are singletons. For this clone: What it binds is unknown.

The chain links TRBV5-1 to TRBJ2-5; perhaps TRBD2 as D (6 bases). This TCR was sampled from an adult with an advanced solid tumor such as melanoma, head and neck, liver or kidney cancer. The sample consisted of CD4+ or CD8+ T cells sorted from blood, taken in a trial of the OX40 agonist ivuxolimab. CDR3 sequence (DNA): TGCGCCAGCAGCTCCGGGGGAGCCAAAGAGACCCAGTACTTC. It translates to CASSSGGAKETQYF.